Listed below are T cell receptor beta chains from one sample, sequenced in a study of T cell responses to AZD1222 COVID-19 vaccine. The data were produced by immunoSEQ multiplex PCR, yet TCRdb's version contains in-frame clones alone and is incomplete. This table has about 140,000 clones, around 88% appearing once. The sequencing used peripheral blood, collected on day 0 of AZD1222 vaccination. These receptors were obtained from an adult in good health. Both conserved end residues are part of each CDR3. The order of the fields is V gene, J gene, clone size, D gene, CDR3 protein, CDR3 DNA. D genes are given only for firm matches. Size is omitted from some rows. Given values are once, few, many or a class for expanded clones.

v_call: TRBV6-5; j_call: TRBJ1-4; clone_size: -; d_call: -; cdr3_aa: CASSSATNEKLFF; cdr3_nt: TGTGCCAGCAGTTCAGCAACTAATGAAAAACTGTTTTTT
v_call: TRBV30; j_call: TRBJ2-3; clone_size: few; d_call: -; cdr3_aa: CAWSSSAGDTQYF; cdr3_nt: TGTGCCTGGAGTAGCTCCGCGGGGGATACGCAGTATTTT
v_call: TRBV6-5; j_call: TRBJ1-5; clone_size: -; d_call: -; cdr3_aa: CASRLGLNQPQHF; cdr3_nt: TGTGCCAGCAGGCTGGGGCTCAATCAGCCCCAGCATTTT
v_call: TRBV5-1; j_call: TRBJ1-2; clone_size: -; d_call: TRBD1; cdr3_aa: CASSFSQITLRQGNGYTF; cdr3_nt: TGCGCCAGCAGCTTTTCACAGATAACCCTGAGACAGGGGAACGGCTACACCTTC
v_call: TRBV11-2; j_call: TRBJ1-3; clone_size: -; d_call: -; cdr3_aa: CASIGAFSGNTIYF; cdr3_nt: TGTGCCAGCATAGGGGCCTTCTCTGGAAACACCATATATTTT
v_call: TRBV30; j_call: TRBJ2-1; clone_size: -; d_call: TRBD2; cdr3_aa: CAWRRREGPSYNEQFF; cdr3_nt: TGTGCCTGGAGGAGGCGGGAGGGCCCCTCCTACAATGAGCAGTTCTTC
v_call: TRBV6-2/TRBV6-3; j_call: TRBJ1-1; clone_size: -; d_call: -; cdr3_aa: CASSHNRDTEAFF; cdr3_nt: TGTGCCAGCAGCCACAACAGGGACACTGAAGCTTTCTTT
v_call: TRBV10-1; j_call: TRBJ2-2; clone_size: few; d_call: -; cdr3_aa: CASRRESNTGELFF; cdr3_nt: TGCGCCAGCAGGAGGGAGTCGAACACCGGGGAGCTGTTTTTT
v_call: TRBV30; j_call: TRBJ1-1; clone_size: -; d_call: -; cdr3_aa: CAWAYGAEAFF; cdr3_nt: TGTGCCTGGGCATATGGGGCTGAAGCTTTCTTT
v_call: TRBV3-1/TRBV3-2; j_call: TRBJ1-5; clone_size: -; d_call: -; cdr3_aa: CASSQFGTPVPQPQHF; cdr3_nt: TGTGCCAGCAGCCAATTCGGGACGCCGGTCCCTCAGCCCCAGCATTTT
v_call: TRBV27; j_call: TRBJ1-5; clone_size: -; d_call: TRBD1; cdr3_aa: CASSRQGSSNQPQHF; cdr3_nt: TGTGCCAGCAGTCGACAGGGGTCTAGCAATCAGCCCCAGCATTTT
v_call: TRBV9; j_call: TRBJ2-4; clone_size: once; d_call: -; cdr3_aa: CASSPGSLAKNIQYF; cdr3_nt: TGTGCCAGCAGCCCGGGAAGTCTAGCCAAAAACATTCAGTACTTC
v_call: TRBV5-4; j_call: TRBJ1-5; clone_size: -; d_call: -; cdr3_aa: CASSLDPGQPQHF; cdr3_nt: TGTGCCAGCAGCTTGGATCCGGGTCAGCCCCAGCATTTT
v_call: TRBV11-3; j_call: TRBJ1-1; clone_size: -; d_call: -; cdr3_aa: CASSSLDSTEAFF; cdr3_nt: TGTGCCAGCAGCTCCTTAGACAGCACTGAAGCTTTCTTT
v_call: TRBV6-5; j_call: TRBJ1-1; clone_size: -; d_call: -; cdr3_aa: CASRSGTSNTEAFF; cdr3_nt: TGTGCCAGCAGATCCGGGACATCAAACACTGAAGCTTTCTTT
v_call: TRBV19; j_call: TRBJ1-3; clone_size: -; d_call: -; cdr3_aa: CATQAWGSNTIYF; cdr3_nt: TGTGCCACCCAGGCCTGGGGGAGCAACACCATATATTTT
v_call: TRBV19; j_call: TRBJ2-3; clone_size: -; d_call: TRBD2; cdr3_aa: CASSIAGAGADTQYF; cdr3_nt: TGTGCCAGTAGCATAGCGGGAGCGGGCGCAGATACGCAGTATTTT
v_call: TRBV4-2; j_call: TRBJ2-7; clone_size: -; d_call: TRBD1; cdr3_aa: CASSQGAGGSYEQYF; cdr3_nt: TGTGCCAGCAGCCAAGGGGCAGGGGGCTCCTACGAGCAGTACTTC
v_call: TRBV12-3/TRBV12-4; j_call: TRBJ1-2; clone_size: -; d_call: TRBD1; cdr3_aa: CASSDHRGGYTF; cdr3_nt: TGTGCCAGCAGTGACCACAGGGGGGGCTACACCTTC
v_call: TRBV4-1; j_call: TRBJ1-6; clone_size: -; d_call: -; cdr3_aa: CASSQGGGRERNSPLHF; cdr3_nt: TGCGCCAGCAGCCAAGGCGGGGGGCGCGAGAGGAATTCACCCCTCCACTTT
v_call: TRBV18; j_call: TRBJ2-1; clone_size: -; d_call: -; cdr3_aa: CASSPRSTREQFF; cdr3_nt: TGTGCCAGCTCACCACGATCAACTAGAGAGCAGTTCTTC
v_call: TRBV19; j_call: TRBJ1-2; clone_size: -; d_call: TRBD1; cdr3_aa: CAIYRGGNYGYTF; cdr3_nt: TGTGCCATTTACAGGGGGGGGAACTATGGCTACACCTTC
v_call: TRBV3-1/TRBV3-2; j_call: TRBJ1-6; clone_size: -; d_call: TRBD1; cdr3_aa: CASSPRRQGGSPLHF; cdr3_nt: TGTGCCAGCAGCCCTAGGCGACAGGGAGGGTCACCCCTCCACTTT
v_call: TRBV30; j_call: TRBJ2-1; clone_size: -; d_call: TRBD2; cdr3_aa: CAWEREGLNEQFF; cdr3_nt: TGTGCCTGGGAGCGGGAGGGCCTGAATGAGCAGTTCTTC
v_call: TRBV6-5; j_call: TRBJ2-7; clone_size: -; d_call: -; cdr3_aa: CASRGVAVLGDEQYF; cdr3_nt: TGTGCCAGCAGGGGCGTGGCGGTCCTTGGGGACGAGCAGTACTTC
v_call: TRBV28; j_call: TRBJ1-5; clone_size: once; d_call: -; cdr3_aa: CASSQGFNQPQHF; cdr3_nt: TGTGCCAGCAGTCAAGGGTTCAATCAGCCCCAGCATTTT
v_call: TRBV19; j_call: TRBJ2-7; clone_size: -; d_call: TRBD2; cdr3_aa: CASSIRLAGGGEQYF; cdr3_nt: TGTGCCAGTAGTATTAGACTAGCGGGAGGAGGGGAGCAGTACTTC
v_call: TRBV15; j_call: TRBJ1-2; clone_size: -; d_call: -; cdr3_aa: CATSRDWFSDDSFYGYTF; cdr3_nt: TGTGCCACCAGCAGAGATTGGTTTTCTGATGACAGCTTCTATGGCTACACCTTC
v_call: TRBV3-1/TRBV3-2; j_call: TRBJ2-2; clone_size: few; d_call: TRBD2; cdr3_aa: CASSPAGGPAGELFF; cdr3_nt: TGTGCCAGCAGCCCAGCGGGAGGGCCGGCCGGGGAGCTGTTTTTT
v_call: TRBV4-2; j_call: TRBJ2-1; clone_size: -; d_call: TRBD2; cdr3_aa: CASSPLAGEGYNEQFF; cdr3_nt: TGTGCCAGCAGCCCCCTCGCGGGAGAAGGCTACAATGAGCAGTTCTTC
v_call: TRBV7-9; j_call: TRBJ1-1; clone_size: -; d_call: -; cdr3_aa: CASTTYGTGNTEAFF; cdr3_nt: TGTGCCAGCACCACTTATGGGACGGGGAACACTGAAGCTTTCTTT
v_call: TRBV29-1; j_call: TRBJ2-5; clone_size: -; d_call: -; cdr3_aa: CSINTGVQETQYF; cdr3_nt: TGCAGCATTAATACAGGTGTTCAAGAGACCCAGTACTTC
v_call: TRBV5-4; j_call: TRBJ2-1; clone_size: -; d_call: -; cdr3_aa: CASSLAPSGYNEQFF; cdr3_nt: TGTGCCAGCAGCTTGGCTCCCTCCGGGTACAATGAGCAGTTCTTC
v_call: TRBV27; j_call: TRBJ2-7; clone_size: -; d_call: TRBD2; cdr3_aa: CASSPGTSLFEQYF; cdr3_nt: TGTGCCAGCAGTCCTGGGACTAGTCTTTTCGAGCAGTACTTC
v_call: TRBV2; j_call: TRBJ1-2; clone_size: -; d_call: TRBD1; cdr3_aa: CASSEGTGGHYGYTF; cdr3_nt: TGTGCCAGCAGTGAAGGGACAGGGGGCCACTATGGCTACACCTTC
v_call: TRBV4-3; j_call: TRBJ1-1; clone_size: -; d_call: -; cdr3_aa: CASSQDLGATEAFF; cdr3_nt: TGCGCCAGCAGCCAAGATCTCGGGGCCACTGAAGCTTTCTTT
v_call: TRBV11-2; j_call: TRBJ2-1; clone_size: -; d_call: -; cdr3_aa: CASSREQGHEQFF; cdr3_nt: TGTGCCAGCAGCCGTGAACAGGGCCATGAGCAGTTCTTC
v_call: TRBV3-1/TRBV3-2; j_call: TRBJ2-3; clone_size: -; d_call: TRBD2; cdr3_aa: CASSQKGTSGSSSTDTQYF; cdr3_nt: TGTGCCAGCAGCCAAAAAGGGACTAGCGGGAGTTCTAGCACAGATACGCAGTATTTT
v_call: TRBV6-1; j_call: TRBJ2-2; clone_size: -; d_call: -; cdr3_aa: CASSEAAEQVSGELFF; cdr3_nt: TGTGCCAGCAGTGAAGCGGCGGAGCAGGTTTCCGGGGAGCTGTTTTTT
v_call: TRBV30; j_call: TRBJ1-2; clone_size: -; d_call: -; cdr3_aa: CAFRGGGGGYTF; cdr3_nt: TGTGCCTTTCGAGGGGGAGGAGGTGGCTACACCTTC
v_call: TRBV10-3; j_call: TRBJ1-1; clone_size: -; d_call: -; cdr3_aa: CAISVGQLMNTEAFF; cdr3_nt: TGTGCCATCAGTGTTGGACAGCTCATGAACACTGAAGCTTTCTTT
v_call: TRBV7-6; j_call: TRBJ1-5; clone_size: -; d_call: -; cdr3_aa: CASSPDSIPNQPQHF; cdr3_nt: TGTGCCAGCAGCCCTGACTCTATCCCCAATCAGCCCCAGCATTTT
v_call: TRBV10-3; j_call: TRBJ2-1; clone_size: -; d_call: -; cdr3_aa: CAISDGVNEQFF; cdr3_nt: TGTGCCATCAGTGACGGGGTCAATGAGCAGTTCTTC
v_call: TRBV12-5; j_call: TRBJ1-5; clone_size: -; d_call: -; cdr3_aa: CASGLGDSNQPQHF; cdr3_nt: TGTGCTAGTGGTTTGGGGGATAGCAATCAGCCCCAGCATTTT
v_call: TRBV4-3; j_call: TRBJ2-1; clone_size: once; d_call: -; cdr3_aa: CASSQELRGEQFF; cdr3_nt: TGCGCCAGCAGCCAAGAACTTAGAGGTGAGCAGTTCTTC